This T cell receptor beta chain was recorded in a study of shared clonotypes between healthy human individuals. Study results and limitations: Depth was large, yet rarefaction showed that sorted-subset sequencing was incomplete.

In replicate PCRs of sorted subsets, approximately 210 ng DNA, 29,000 or so T cell genomes, was used. Produced via immunoSEQ multiplex PCR; TCRdb's table is partial and in-frame only. Of about 600,000 clones detected, around 95% appear once; the ten largest clones hold over 0.09%. Positive CCR7 selection of CD45RO-negative cells yielded the naive CD8 cells, and terminally differentiated effector memory CD45RA+ cells were excluded. Looked up from germline, CDR1 is MDHEN and CDR2 is SYDVKM. V lost 2 bases, J lost 4 bases, and 10 bases stayed unmatched. The CDR3 covers 17 residues. A word on this clone: No antigen is known for it.

This sequence was found in a woman aged 25 to 39 in good health. The sample consisted of naive CD8+ T cells sorted from blood. The chain recombines TRBV28 with TRBJ2-1, with 8 bases that match TRBD2. The CDR3 reads CASSLRKAGVGYNEQFF. CDR3 DNA: TGTGCCAGCAGTTTAAGAAAAGCGGGAGTAGGATACAATGAGCAGTTCTTC.